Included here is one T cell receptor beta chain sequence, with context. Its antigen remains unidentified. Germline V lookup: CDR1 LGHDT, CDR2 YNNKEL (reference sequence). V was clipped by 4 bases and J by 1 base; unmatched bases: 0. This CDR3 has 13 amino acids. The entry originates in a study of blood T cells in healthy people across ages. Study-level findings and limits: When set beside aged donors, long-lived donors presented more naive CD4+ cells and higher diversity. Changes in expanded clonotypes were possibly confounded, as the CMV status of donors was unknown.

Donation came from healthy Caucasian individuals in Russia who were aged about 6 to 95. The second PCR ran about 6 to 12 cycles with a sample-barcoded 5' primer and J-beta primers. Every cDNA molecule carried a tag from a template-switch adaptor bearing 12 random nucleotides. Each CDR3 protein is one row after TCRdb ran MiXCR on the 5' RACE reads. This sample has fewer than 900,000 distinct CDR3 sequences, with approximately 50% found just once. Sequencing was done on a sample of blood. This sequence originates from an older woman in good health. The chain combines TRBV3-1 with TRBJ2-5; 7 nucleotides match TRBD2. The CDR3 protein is CASSRLAQETQYF. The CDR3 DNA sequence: TGTGCCAGCAGCCGACTAGCCCAAGAGACCCAGTACTTC.